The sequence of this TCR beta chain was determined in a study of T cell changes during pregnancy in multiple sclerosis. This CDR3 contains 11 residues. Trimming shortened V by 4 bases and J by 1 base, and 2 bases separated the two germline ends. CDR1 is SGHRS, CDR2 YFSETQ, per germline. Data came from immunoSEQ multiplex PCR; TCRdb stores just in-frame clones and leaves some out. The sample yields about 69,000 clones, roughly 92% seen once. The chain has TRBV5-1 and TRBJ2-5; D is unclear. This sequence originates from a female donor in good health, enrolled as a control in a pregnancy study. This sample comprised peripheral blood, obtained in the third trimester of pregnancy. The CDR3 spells CASSRQETQYF. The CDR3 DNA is TGCGCCAGCAGCCGCCAAGAGACCCAGTACTTC.